One and the same sample provided the 15 T cell receptor beta chains below, sequenced in a study of read filtering for tumor transcriptome and immune sequencing. From roughly 390 ng of RNA, a library with molecular barcoded alpha/delta and beta/gamma adaptors was made. TCRdb fed the reads into MiXCR, producing one record per CDR3 protein. This sample has 35,000 to 40,000 distinct CDR3 sequences; roughly 15% occur once, and the top ten carry about two fifths. Sequenced sample: a population of CD138-negative cells sorted from bone marrow. All receptors derive from a donor aged 40 or older with multiple myeloma.

Ten or more counts support this clonotype. This chain uses TRBV20-1 with TRBJ2-2, with D tentatively TRBD1 (6 bases). The CDR3 is 15 amino acids. V lost 3 bases, J lost 4 bases, and 15 bases lay in between. The germline V gene has CDR1 DFQATT and CDR2 SNEGSKA (reference sequence). CDR3 amino acids: CSASRDTSITGELFF. CDR3 nucleotide sequence: TGCAGTGCTAGCCGGGACACCTCGATCACCGGGGAGCTGTTTTTT.

The chain combines TRBV29-1 with TRBJ2-3; 7 nucleotides match TRBD1. CDR1 SQVTM and CDR2 ANQGSEA come from the germline V gene. V gave up 7 bases and J gave up 1 base; unmatched junction bases: 8. The CDR3 is 14 amino acids. The CDR3 nucleotides read TGCAGCGCCTGCTCGCAGGGGGGCACAGATACGCAGTATTTT. Translating it yields CSACSQGGTDTQYF.

In its sample, this clonotype was seen many times. This chain connects TRBV29-1 to TRBJ2-5; TRBD2 might be the D (5 bases). The CDR3 runs 13 residues. Between the trimmed V and J ends, which lost 7 bases and 2 bases, there was a span of 14 bases. The V gene's germline CDR1 is SQVTM and CDR2 ANQGSEA. The CDR3 spells CSALGSNQETQYF. In nucleotides, the CDR3 is TGCAGCGCCCTAGGGAGCAATCAAGAGACCCAGTACTTC.

At least ten counts were recorded for this clonotype. The gene calls are TRBV7-9 and TRBJ2-3, with D unresolved. The V end lost 6 bases, the J end lost 6 bases, and 13 bases lay between the germline ends. Germline V lookup: CDR1 SEHNR, CDR2 FQNEAQ (reference sequence). The CDR3 has 13 amino acids. Here the CDR3 DNA reads TGTGCCAGCAGACCTCCCCGGGCGGATACGCAGTATTTT. Amino acids: CASRPPRADTQYF.

Ten or more counts support this clonotype. The chain has TRBV4-2 and TRBJ1-6; tentatively, D is TRBD1 (6 bases). CDR3 length equals 16 residues. V was shortened by 0 bases and J by 10 bases, with 16 bases between the two germline ends. Germline V gives CDR1 LGHNA, CDR2 YNFKEQ. In DNA form, the CDR3 reads TGTGCCAGCAGCCAAGATCTCAACAGGGACGACTCACCCCTCCACTTT. It specifies CASSQDLNRDDSPLHF.

Points on this clonotype: It may be a read error: a sequence one base away is much more abundant. V and J are TRBV15 and TRBJ2-7, with D possibly matching TRBD1 (6 bases). The CDR3 is 14 residues long. Trimming shortened V by 0 bases and J by 9 bases, and 15 bases separated the two germline ends. Germline V CDR1 and CDR2: LNHNV, YYDKDF (reference sequence). CDR3 sequence: CATSRDYRERGQYF. The CDR3 DNA reads as TGTGCCACCAGCAGAGATTACAGGGAGAGGGGGCAGTACTTC.

With regard to this clonotype: A read error may be the cause here, since a much bigger clone is one base away. The chain is built from TRBV3-1 and TRBJ1-2; D remains unclear. CDR3 size: 12 residues. Trimming took 2 bases from V and 9 from J, leaving 10 bases between them. CDR1 and CDR2 (germline): LGHDT, YNNKEL (reference sequence). This chain's CDR3 is CASSQMGSRYTF. In DNA form, the CDR3 reads TGTGCCAGCAGCCAAATGGGCAGCCGCTACACCTTC.

As concerns this clonotype: A far larger clone is off by one base, so a read error is likely. The chain recombines TRBV6-1 with TRBJ2-1; the match to TRBD2 covers 11 bases. The CDR3 spans 17 residues. The germline V gene has CDR1 MNHNS and CDR2 SASEGT. The CDR3 protein is CASSWIAGGPRYNKQFF. The CDR3 bases are TGTGCCAGCAGTTGGATAGCGGGAGGGCCGCGGTACAATAAGCAGTTCTTC.

This clonotype was counted between two and nine times. The gene calls are TRBV19 and TRBJ1-1, with D possibly matching TRBD1 (5 bases). CDR1 and CDR2 from the germline V gene are LNHDA and SQIVND (reference sequence). Trimming took 6 bases from V and 11 from J, leaving 16 bases between them. The CDR3 totals 12 residues. The CDR3 reads CASRPGAGVAFF. DNA of the CDR3: TGTGCCAGTAGGCCCGGAGCGGGGGTGGCTTTCTTT.

V and J are TRBV19 and TRBJ2-2, with 7 bases that match TRBD1. CDR3 length equals 15 residues. J gave up 4 bases and V 6 bases, and 8 bases lay outside the gene matches. Germline V CDR1 and CDR2: LNHDA, SQIVND (reference sequence). As DNA, the CDR3 is TGTGCCAGTAGGGTGGGACAGTCATCCACCGGGGAGCTGTTTTTT. It specifies CASRVGQSSTGELFF.

This clonotype was found many times. The chain couples TRBV20-1 to TRBJ2-1; D is unresolved. The CDR3 consists of 11 residues. Germline lookup yields CDR1 DFQATT and CDR2 SNEGSKA (reference sequence). Trimming left V 5 bases short and J 9 bases short, with 11 bases between. The CDR3 DNA sequence: TGCAGTGCTGTTATGTTGGCTGAGCAGTTCTTC. Its translation: CSAVMLAEQFF.

This clonotype was observed a few times. J is TRBJ2-2 and V is TRBV10-1; 9 nucleotides match TRBD1. Germline-derived CDR1 and CDR2 are WNHNN and SYGVQD (reference sequence). The CDR3 loop spans 14 amino acids. V shed 8 bases and J 1 base; nucleotides not matched to a gene: 2. This chain's CDR3 is CASRGQGNTGELFF. DNA of the CDR3: TGCGCCAGCCGGGGACAGGGGAACACCGGGGAGCTGTTTTTT.

This clonotype was seen only a few times. In DNA, the CDR3 is TGCAGTGCTAGAGATTTCTCTGCCAATGAGCAGTTCTTC. Its translation is CSARDFSANEQFF. The chain joins TRBV20-1 to TRBJ2-1; no reliable D call. Trimming left V 0 bases short and J 6 bases short, with 9 bases between. Germline V gives CDR1 DFQATT, CDR2 SNEGSKA (reference sequence). This CDR3 is 13 amino acids long.

This clonotype was counted ten times or more. The gene calls are TRBV20-1 and TRBJ2-1; TRBD2 matches at 10 bases. Germline CDR1 reads DFQATT; CDR2 reads SNEGSKA (reference sequence). J gave up 3 bases and V 0 bases, and 5 bases lay outside the gene matches. The CDR3 sequence is 16 residues long. The CDR3 reads CSARDPTSGIYNEQFF. For the CDR3, the DNA is TGCAGTGCTAGAGATCCCACTAGCGGGATCTACAATGAGCAGTTCTTC.

This clonotype was recorded at least ten times. The rearrangement joins TRBV29-1 to TRBJ2-5; D is ambiguous. Germline CDR1 and CDR2: SQVTM and ANQGSEA. This CDR3 is built from 17 residues. The germline V and J ends were trimmed by 4 bases and 0 bases, with 21 bases remaining between them. CDR3 nucleotide sequence: TGCAGCGTTGCCGGAGACGCAGGAATCCCGAACCAAGAGACCCAGTACTTC. Its translation: CSVAGDAGIPNQETQYF.